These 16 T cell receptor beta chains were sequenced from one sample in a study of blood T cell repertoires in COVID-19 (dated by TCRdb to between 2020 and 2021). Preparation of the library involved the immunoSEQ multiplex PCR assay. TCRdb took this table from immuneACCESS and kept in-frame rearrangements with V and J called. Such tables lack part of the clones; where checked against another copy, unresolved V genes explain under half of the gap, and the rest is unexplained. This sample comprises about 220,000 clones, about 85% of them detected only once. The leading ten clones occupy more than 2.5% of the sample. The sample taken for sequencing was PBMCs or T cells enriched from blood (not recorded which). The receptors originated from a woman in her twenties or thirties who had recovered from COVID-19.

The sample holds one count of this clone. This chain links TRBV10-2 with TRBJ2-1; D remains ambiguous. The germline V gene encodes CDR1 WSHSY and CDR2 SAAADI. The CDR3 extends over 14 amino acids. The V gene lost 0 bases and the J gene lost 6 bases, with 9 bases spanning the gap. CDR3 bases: TGCGCCAGCAGTGAGTCTTTGTCTAGCAATGAGCAGTTCTTC. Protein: CASSESLSSNEQFF.

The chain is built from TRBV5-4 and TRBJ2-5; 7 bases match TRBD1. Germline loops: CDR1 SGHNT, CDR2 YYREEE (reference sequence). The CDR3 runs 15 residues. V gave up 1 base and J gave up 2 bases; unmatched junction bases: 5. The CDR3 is CASSLSTGVQETQYF. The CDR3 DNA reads TGTGCCAGCAGCTTGAGTACAGGGGTACAAGAGACCCAGTACTTC.

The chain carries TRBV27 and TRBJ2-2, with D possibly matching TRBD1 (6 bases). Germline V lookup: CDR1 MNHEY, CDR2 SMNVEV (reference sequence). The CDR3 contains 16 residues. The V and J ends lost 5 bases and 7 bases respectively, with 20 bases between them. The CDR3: CASSVAGVELLGELFF. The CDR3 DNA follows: TGTGCCAGCAGTGTTGCAGGGGTGGAATTACTCGGGGAGCTGTTTTTT.

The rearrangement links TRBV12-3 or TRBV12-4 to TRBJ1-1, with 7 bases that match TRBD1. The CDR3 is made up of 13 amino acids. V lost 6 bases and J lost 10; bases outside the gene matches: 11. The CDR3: CASSRQASGGAFF. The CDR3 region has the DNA TGTGCCAGCAGCCGACAAGCATCAGGGGGAGCTTTCTTT.

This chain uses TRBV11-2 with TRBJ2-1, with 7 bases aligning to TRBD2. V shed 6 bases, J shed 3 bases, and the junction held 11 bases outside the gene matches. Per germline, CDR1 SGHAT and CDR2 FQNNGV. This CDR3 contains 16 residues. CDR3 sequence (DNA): TGTGCCAGCAGTCGGAGGCACGCTAGCGGCTACAATGAGCAGTTCTTC. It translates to CASSRRHASGYNEQFF. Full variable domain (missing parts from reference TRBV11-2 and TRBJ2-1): EAGVAQSPRYKIIEKRQSVAFWCNPISGHATLYWYQQILGQGPKLLIQFQNNGVVDDSQLPKDRFSAERLKGVDSTLKIQPAKLEDSAVYLCASSRRHASGYNEQFFGPGTRLTVL.

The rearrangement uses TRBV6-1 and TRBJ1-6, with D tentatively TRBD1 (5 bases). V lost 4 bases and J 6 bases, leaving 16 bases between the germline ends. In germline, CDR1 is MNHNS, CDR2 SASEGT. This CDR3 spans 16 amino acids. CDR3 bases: TGTGCCAGCAGTGTTGGAGGGACGGCACTTAATTCACCCCTCCACTTT. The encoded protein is CASSVGGTALNSPLHF.

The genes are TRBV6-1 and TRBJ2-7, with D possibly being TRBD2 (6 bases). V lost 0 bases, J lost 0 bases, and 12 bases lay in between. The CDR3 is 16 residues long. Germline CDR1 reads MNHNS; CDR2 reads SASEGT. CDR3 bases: TGTGCCAGCAGTGAAGCTGCGGCGGGGAGCTCCTACGAGCAGTACTTC. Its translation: CASSEAAAGSSYEQYF.

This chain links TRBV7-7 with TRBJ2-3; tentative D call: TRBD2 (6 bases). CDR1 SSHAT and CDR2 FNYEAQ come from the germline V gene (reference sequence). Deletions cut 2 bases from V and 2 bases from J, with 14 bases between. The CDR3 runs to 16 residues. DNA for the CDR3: TGTGCCAGCAGCTTAAGAGCGGGTGGGAACACAGATACGCAGTATTTT. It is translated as CASSLRAGGNTDTQYF.

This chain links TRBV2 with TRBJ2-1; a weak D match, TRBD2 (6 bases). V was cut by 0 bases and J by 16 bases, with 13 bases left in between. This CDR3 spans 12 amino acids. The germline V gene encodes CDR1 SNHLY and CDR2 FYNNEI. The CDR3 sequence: CASSEAPTAGFF. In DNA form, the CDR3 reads TGTGCCAGCAGTGAAGCGCCGACCGCGGGATTCTTC.

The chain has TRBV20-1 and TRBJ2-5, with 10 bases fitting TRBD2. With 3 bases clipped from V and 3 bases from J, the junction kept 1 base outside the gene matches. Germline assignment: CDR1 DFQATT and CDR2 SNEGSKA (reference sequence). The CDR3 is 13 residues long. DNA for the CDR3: TGCAGTGCTAGTGGACTAGCGGAAGAGACCCAGTACTTC. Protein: CSASGLAEETQYF.

The CDR3 DNA sequence: TGTGCCAGCTCACCCGGGGTGGTCAAGAACACTGAAGCTTTCTTT. It encodes CASSPGVVKNTEAFF. This chain uses TRBV18 with TRBJ1-1; no clear D. Germline V gene lookup returns CDR1 KGHSH and CDR2 LQKENI. The CDR3 is 15 amino acids. V dropped 3 bases and J dropped 1 base, with 12 bases sitting between them.

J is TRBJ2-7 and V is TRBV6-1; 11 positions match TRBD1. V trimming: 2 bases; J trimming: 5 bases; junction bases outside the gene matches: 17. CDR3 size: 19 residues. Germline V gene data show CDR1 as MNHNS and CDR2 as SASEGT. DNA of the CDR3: TGTGCCAGCAGTGAACACCCCTTCCGGACAGGGGGCGACGGGAACGAGCAGTACTTC. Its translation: CASSEHPFRTGGDGNEQYF.

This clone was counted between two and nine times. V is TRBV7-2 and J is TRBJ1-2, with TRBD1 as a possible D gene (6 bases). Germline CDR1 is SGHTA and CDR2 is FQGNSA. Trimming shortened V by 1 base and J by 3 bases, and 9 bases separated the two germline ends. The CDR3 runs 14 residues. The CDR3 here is CASSLGDTYYGYTF. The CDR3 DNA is TGTGCCAGCAGCTTAGGGGACACTTACTATGGCTACACCTTC.

The CDR3 protein is CASNLDRAPNQPQHF. The CDR3 nucleotides read TGTGCCAGCAACCTAGACAGGGCCCCCAATCAGCCCCAGCATTTT. The chain employs TRBV6-5 and TRBJ1-5; 7 positions match TRBD1. CDR1 is MNHEY and CDR2 is SVGAGI in the germline V gene. The CDR3 runs to 15 residues. With V trimmed by 7 bases and J by 3 bases, 9 bases remained unmatched.

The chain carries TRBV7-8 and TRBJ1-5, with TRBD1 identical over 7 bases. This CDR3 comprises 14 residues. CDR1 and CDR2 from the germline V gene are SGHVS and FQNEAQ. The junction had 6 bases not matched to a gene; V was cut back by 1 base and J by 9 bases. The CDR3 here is CASSLEGAPTPQHF. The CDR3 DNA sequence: TGTGCCAGCAGCTTAGAGGGGGCTCCCACGCCCCAGCATTTT.

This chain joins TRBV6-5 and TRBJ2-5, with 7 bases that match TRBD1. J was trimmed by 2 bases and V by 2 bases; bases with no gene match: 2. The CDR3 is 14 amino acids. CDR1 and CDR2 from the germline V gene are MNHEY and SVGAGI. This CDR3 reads CASSYGDRQETQYF. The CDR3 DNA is TGTGCCAGCAGTTACGGGGACAGACAAGAGACCCAGTACTTC.